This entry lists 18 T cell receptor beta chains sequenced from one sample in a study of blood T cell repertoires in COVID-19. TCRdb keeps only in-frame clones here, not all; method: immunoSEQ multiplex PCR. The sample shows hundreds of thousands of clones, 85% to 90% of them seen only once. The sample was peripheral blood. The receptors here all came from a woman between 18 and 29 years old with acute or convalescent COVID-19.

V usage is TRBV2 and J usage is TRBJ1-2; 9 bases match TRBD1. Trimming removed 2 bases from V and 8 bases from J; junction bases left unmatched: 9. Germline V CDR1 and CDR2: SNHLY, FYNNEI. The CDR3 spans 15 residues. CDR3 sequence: CASSETGTGRMGYTF. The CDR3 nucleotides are TGTGCCAGCAGTGAAACCGGGACAGGGCGAATGGGCTACACCTTC.

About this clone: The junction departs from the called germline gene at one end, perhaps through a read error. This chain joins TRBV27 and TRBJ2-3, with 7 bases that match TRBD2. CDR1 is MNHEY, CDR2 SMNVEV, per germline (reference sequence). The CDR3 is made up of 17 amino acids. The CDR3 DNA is TGTGCCAGCAGTCTATCCCCCGGACTAGACCTAACAGATACGCAGTATTTT. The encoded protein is CASSLSPGLDLTDTQYF.

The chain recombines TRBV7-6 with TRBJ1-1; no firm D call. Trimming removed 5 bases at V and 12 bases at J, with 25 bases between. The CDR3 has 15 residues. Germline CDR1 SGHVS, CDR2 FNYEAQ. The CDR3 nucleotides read TGTGCCAGCAGCCCCCCCGGGTCGCACACCTCGCGGACTTTCTTT. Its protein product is CASSPPGSHTSRTFF.

CDR3 sequence: CASSLAGEGWYYEQYF. For the CDR3, the DNA is TGTGCCAGCAGCTTGGCCGGGGAGGGTTGGTACTACGAGCAGTACTTC. V is TRBV5-4 and J is TRBJ2-7; 7 bases map to TRBD2. The V and J ends lost 0 bases and 3 bases, in that order; junction bases with no gene match: 9. Per the germline V gene, CDR1 is SGHNT and CDR2 is YYREEE (reference sequence). This CDR3 has 16 amino acids.

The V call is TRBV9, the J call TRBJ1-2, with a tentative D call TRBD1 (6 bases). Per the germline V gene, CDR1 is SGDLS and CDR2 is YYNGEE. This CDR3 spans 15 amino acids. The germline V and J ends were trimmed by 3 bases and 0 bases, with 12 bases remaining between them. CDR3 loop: CASSASGAANYGYTF. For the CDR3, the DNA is TGTGCCAGCAGCGCATCAGGGGCAGCTAACTATGGCTACACCTTC.

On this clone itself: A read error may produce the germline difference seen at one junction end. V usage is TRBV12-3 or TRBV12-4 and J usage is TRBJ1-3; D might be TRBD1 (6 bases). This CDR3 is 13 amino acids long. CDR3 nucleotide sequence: TGTGCCAGCAGTTTGGGCTTAAACAGGGTCGGATTTTTT. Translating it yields CASSLGLNRVGFF.

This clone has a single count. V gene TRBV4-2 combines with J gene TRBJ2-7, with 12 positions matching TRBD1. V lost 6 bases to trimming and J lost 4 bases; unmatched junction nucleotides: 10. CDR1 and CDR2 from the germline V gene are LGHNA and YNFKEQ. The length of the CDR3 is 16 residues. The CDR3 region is CASSPTPGQGAYEQYF. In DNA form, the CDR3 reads TGTGCCAGCAGTCCAACCCCGGGACAGGGGGCGTACGAGCAGTACTTC.

Here the CDR3 reads CASSLATQYYEQYF. The CDR3 DNA reads TGTGCCAGCAGCTTAGCCACACAATACTACGAGCAGTACTTC. The rearrangement uses TRBV7-2 and TRBJ2-7; D gene uncertain. CDR3 length: 14 amino acids. Between the trimmed V and J ends, which lost 0 bases and 3 bases, there was a span of 9 bases. CDR1 and CDR2 from the germline V gene are SGHTA and FQGNSA. Together with reference TRBV7-2 and TRBJ2-7, the CDR3 gives the full variable domain: GAGVSQSPSNKVTEKGKDVELRCDPISGHTALYWYRQSLGQGLEFLIYFQGNSAPDKSGLPSDRFSAERTGGSVSTLTIQRTQQEDSAVYLCASSLATQYYEQYFGPGTRLTVT.

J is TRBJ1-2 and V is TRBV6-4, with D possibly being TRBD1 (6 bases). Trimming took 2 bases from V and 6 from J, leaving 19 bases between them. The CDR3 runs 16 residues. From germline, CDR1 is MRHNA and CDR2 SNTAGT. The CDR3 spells CASSDGGQGLSDGYTF. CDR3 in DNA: TGTGCCAGCAGTGACGGTGGCCAGGGGTTGTCCGATGGCTACACCTTC.

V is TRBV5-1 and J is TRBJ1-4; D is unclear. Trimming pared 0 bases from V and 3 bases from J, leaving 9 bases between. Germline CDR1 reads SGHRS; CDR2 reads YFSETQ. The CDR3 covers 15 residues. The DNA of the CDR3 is TGCGCCAGCAGCTTGGCGAAGGAGCCTAATGAAAAACTGTTTTTT. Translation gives CASSLAKEPNEKLFF.

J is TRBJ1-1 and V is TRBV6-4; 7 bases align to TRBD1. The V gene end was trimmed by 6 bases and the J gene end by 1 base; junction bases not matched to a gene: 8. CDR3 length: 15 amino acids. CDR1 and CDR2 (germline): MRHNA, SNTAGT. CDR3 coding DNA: TGTGCCAGCAGAATTACTTGGACAGGGAACACTGAAGCTTTCTTT. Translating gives CASRITWTGNTEAFF.

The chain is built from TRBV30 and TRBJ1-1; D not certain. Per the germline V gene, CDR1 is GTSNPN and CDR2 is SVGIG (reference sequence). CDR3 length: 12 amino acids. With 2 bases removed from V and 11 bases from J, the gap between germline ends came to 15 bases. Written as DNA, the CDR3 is TGTGCCTGGAGTCTCTCCTCATGGCCTGCTTTCTTT. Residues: CAWSLSSWPAFF.

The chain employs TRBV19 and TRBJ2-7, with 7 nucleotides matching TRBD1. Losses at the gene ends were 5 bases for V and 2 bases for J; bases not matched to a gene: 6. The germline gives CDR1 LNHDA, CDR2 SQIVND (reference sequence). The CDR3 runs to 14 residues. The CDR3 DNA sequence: TGTGCCAGTAGTCCGGCGACAGGGACCTACGAGCAGTACTTC. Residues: CASSPATGTYEQYF.

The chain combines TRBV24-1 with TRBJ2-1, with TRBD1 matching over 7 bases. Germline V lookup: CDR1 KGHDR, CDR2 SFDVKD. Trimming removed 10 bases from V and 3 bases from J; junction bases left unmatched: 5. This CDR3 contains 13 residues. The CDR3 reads CATGTEIYNEQFF. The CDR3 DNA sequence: TGTGCCACGGGGACAGAAATCTACAATGAGCAGTTCTTC.

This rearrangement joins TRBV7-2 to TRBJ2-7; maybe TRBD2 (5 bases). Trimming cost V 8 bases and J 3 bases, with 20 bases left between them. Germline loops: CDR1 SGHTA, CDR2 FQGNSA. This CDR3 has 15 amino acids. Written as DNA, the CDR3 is TGTGCCAGCTCCTTGGGGAGCGGACCCCTCTACGAGCAGTACTTC. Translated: CASSLGSGPLYEQYF.

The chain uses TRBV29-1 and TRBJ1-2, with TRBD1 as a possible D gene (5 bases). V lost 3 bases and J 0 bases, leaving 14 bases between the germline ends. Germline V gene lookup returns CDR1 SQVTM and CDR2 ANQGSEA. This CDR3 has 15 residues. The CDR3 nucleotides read TGCAGCGTTGATAAAATGGGACTCCCTAACTATGGCTACACCTTC. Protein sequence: CSVDKMGLPNYGYTF.

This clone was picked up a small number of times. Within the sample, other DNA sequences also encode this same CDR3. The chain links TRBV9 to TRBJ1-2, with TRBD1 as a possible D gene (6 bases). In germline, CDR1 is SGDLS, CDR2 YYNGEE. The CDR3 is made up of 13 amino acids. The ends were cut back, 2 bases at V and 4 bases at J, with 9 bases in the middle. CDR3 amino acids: CASSVGQSYGYTF. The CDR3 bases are TGTGCCAGCAGCGTTGGACAGAGCTATGGCTACACCTTC.

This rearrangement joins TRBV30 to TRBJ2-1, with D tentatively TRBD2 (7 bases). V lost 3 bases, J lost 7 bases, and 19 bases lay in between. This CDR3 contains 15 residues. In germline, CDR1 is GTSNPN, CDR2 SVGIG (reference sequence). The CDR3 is CAWSPGGHQPNEQFF. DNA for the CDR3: TGTGCCTGGAGCCCGGGGGGACACCAGCCTAATGAGCAGTTCTTC.